The T cell receptor beta chain under discussion was sequenced for a study of blood T cell repertoires in COVID-19. Study-level information: Specimens from acute and convalescent COVID-19 originated in the United States, Italy and Spain. PBMCs, B-cell-depleted T cells, or T cells were the source of the cDNA or gDNA that made up the material.

Germline V gene data show CDR1 as SNHLY and CDR2 as FYNNEI. The CDR3 is 13 residues long. The J segment lost 1 base and the V segment lost 8 bases, leaving 3 bases of the junction unmatched. Sequencing was performed with immunoSEQ multiplex PCR; in TCRdb, only in-frame clones are kept and a portion is missing. The sample carries over 300,000 clones, roughly 88% recorded once. In the case of this clone: This CDR3 is also generated by other DNA sequences in the sample.

Source material: PBMCs or T cells enriched from blood (not recorded which). The clonotype originates from a woman aged 25-40 years with acute COVID-19. The rearrangement links TRBV2 to TRBJ2-3; TRBD2 aligns across 7 bases. In DNA, the CDR3 is TGTGCCAGCCGGGGAGGGGGCACAGATACGCAGTATTTT. Amino acids: CASRGGGTDTQYF.